What follows are 19 T cell receptor beta chains derived from one specimen sequenced in a study of early stage breast cancer tumors. Measured with immunoSEQ multiplex PCR; TCRdb has only the in-frame clones, and not every one. The sample carries tens of thousands of clones, around nine tenths recorded once. Material for sequencing was blood. The receptors here all came from a person in their 70s with breast cancer.

This sequence joins TRBV5-1 and TRBJ2-1; 10 positions match TRBD2. From germline, CDR1 is SGHRS and CDR2 YFSETQ. The CDR3 spans 14 residues. J lost 4 bases, V lost 6 bases, and 4 bases had no gene match. The CDR3: CASTQTSGYNEQFF. DNA for the CDR3: TGCGCCAGCACCCAGACTAGCGGGTACAATGAGCAGTTCTTC.

The V and J genes are TRBV29-1 and TRBJ1-1; D remains unclear. CDR3 length: 13 amino acids. Germline V gene data show CDR1 as SQVTM and CDR2 as ANQGSEA. The V end lost 1 base, the J end lost 4 bases, and 10 bases lay between the germline ends. The CDR3 DNA reads TGCAGCGTTGAAGCCAGGCGGGGCACTGAAGCTTTCTTT. Residues: CSVEARRGTEAFF. The complete variable domain, with remaining parts taken from reference TRBV29-1 and TRBJ1-1, reads SAVISQKPSRDICQRGTSLTIQCQVDSQVTMMFWYRQQPGQSLTLIATANQGSEATYESGFVIDKFPISRPNLTFSTLTVSNMSPEDSSIYLCSVEARRGTEAFFGQGTRLTVV.

The J gene is TRBJ2-2, the V gene TRBV5-1; the D gene is possibly TRBD1 (6 bases). The V end was cut by 4 bases, the J end by 5 bases, with 9 bases between. The CDR3 runs 13 residues. CDR1 SGHRS and CDR2 YFSETQ come from the germline V gene. The CDR3 is CASSQRGTGELFF. The CDR3 region has the DNA TGCGCCAGCAGCCAAAGGGGGACCGGGGAGCTGTTTTTT.

The rearrangement joins TRBV2 to TRBJ1-6, with unresolved D. V lost 8 bases to trimming and J lost 6 bases, with 14 bases between them. The CDR3 has 14 amino acids. Germline lookup yields CDR1 SNHLY and CDR2 FYNNEI. CDR3 amino acids: CASEIDSGNSPLHF. CDR3 in DNA: TGTGCCAGCGAGATAGATTCGGGTAATTCACCCCTCCACTTT.

The chain carries TRBV7-9 and TRBJ1-6; D ambiguous. In germline, CDR1 is SEHNR, CDR2 FQNEAQ (reference sequence). The CDR3 covers 15 residues. V dropped 0 bases and J dropped 5 bases, with 8 bases sitting between them. CDR3 in amino acids: CASSLAEIDNSPLHF. CDR3 DNA: TGTGCCAGCAGCTTAGCAGAGATCGATAATTCACCCCTCCACTTT.

The chain carries TRBV20-1 and TRBJ1-2, with D tentatively TRBD1 (6 bases). The V and J ends lost 2 bases and 8 bases respectively, with 9 bases between them. This CDR3 region has 11 residues. Germline V CDR1 and CDR2: DFQATT, SNEGSKA (reference sequence). The CDR3 region is CSARRTGGYTF. DNA of the CDR3: TGCAGTGCTAGAAGAACAGGGGGCTACACCTTC.

The V call is TRBV15, the J call TRBJ1-2, with D possibly being TRBD1 (5 bases). This CDR3 region has 14 residues. CDR1 and CDR2 from the germline V gene are LNHNV and YYDKDF (reference sequence). Trimming cost V 4 bases and J 6 bases, with 15 bases left between them. CDR3 coding DNA: TGTGCCACCAGCACTTCAGGGTTGGGGAATGGCTACACCTTC. It translates to CATSTSGLGNGYTF.

The chain employs TRBV9 and TRBJ1-1; TRBD1 matches at 9 bases. CDR1 SGDLS and CDR2 YYNGEE come from the germline V gene. Trimming at V came to 0 bases and at J to 5 bases, leaving 2 bases not matched to a gene. The CDR3 contains 14 residues. The CDR3 spells CASSVGDRVTEAFF. CDR3 sequence (DNA): TGTGCCAGCAGCGTAGGGGACAGGGTGACTGAAGCTTTCTTT.

The genes are TRBV6-5 and TRBJ2-5, with TRBD2 identical over 12 bases. Unmatched junction bases numbered 6, after V lost 4 bases and J lost 3 bases. Germline values: CDR1 MNHEY, CDR2 SVGAGI. The CDR3 runs to 16 residues. CDR3 DNA: TGTGCCAGCAGTTTCAGGACTAGCGGGGAAAAAGAGACCCAGTACTTC. Protein: CASSFRTSGEKETQYF.

The chain uses TRBV19 and TRBJ2-2; no clear D gene. This CDR3 comprises 13 residues. Trimming cost V 5 bases and J 5 bases, with 9 bases left between them. The germline CDR1 and CDR2 sequences are LNHDA and SQIVND (reference sequence). The CDR3 nucleotides are TGTGCCAGTAGTCCGCGTATTACCGGGGAGCTGTTTTTT. Amino acid sequence: CASSPRITGELFF.

The rearrangement links TRBV15 to TRBJ2-1, with 12 positions matching TRBD2. Germline loops: CDR1 LNHNV, CDR2 YYDKDF (reference sequence). The junction had 2 bases not matched to a gene; V was cut back by 3 bases and J by 8 bases. The CDR3 is made up of 14 amino acids. The CDR3 DNA reads TGTGCCACCAGCAGGGGACTAGCGGGCGATGAGCAGTTCTTC. This encodes CATSRGLAGDEQFF.

V gene TRBV10-2 combines with J gene TRBJ2-2; 10 nucleotides agree with TRBD2. V lost 7 bases, J lost 4 bases, and 12 bases stayed unmatched. The length of the CDR3 is 17 residues. The germline gives CDR1 WSHSY, CDR2 SAAADI. CDR3 sequence: CASIPLLAGAGTGELFF. CDR3 DNA: TGCGCCAGCATCCCCCTCCTAGCGGGAGCGGGCACCGGGGAGCTGTTTTTT.

The chain couples TRBV27 to TRBJ2-1; D ambiguous. Trimming stripped 5 bases from V and 0 bases from J, with 5 bases between. CDR1 is MNHEY, CDR2 SMNVEV, per germline (reference sequence). The CDR3 is made up of 13 amino acids. CDR3 DNA: TGTGCCAGCAGTCGGAGCTCCTACAATGAGCAGTTCTTC. Protein: CASSRSSYNEQFF.

The chain couples TRBV18 to TRBJ1-1; D is ambiguous. The CDR3 runs to 15 residues. CDR1 KGHSH and CDR2 LQKENI come from the germline V gene. V was cut by 5 bases and J by 1 base, with 14 bases left in between. CDR3 sequence: CASSSPLTRNTEAFF. The DNA of the CDR3 is TGTGCCAGCTCATCTCCTTTGACAAGGAACACTGAAGCTTTCTTT.

V gene TRBV4-2 combines with J gene TRBJ2-4, with a tentative D call TRBD2 (5 bases). This CDR3 is 16 amino acids long. Germline values: CDR1 LGHNA, CDR2 YNFKEQ. Trimming removed 3 bases at V and 6 bases at J, with 18 bases between. The CDR3 DNA follows: TGTGCCAGCAGCCACAGTAGCCAAAGCGGTAGAAACATTCAGTACTTC. Protein sequence: CASSHSSQSGRNIQYF.

The V and J genes are TRBV6-5 and TRBJ2-2, with 7 bases lining up with TRBD1. Germline trimming cut 2 bases from V and 2 bases from J; bases unmatched to any gene: 5. Germline V gene data show CDR1 as MNHEY and CDR2 as SVGAGI. The CDR3 sequence is 16 residues long. CDR3 in amino acids: CASSYGQGVNTGELFF. CDR3 bases: TGTGCCAGCAGTTACGGGCAGGGGGTTAACACCGGGGAGCTGTTTTTT.

This chain connects TRBV6-1 to TRBJ1-1; D gene ambiguous. The germline V gene has CDR1 MNHNS and CDR2 SASEGT. The CDR3 covers 12 residues. V shed 0 bases and J shed 12 bases, with 11 bases lying between them. DNA for the CDR3: TGTGCCAGCAGTGAAGCGCGACGGAGGACTTTCTTT. It codes for CASSEARRRTFF.

Notes on this clone: One end of the junction fails to match germline, which may point to a read error. The V call is TRBV4-1, the J call TRBJ1-1; D is possibly TRBD1 (6 bases). This CDR3 region has 16 residues. Germline CDR1 is MGHRA and CDR2 is YSYEKL. The CDR3 DNA reads as TGTGCCAGCAGCCCGACAACCCGGACAGCGAACACTGAAGCTTTCTTT. Protein product: CASSPTTRTANTEAFF.

The table lists this clone with a count of one. The J gene is TRBJ2-3, the V gene TRBV9, with 8 bases identical to TRBD2. V gave up 3 bases and J gave up 5 bases; unmatched junction bases: 8. The CDR3 has 15 residues. Looked up from germline, CDR1 is SGDLS and CDR2 is YYNGEE. The CDR3 region has the DNA TGTGCCAGCAGCGGGCCGGGACTAGTTTTAGATACGCAGTATTTT. This encodes CASSGPGLVLDTQYF.